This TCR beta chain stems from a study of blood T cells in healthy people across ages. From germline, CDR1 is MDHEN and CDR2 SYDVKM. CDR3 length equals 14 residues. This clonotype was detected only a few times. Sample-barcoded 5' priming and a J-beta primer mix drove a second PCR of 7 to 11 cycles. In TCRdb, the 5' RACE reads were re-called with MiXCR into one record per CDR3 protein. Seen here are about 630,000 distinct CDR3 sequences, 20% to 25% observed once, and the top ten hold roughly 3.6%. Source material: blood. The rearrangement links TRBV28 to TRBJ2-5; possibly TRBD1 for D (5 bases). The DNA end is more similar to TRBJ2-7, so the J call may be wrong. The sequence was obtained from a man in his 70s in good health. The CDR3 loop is CASSWTRGSYEQYF. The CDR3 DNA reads TGTGCCAGCAGTTGGACACGAGGCTCTTACGAGCAGTACTTC.